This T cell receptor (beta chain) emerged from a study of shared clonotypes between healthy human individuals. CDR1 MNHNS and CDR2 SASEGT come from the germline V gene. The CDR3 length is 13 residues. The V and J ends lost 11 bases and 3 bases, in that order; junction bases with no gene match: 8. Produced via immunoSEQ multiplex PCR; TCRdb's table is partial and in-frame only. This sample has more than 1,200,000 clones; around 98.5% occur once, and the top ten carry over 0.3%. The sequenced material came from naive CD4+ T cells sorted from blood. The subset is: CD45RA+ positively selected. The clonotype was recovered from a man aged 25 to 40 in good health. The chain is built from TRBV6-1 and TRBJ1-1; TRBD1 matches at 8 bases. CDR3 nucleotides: TGTGCCTGTTACAGGGGGGTTGACACTGAAGCTTTCTTT. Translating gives CACYRGVDTEAFF.